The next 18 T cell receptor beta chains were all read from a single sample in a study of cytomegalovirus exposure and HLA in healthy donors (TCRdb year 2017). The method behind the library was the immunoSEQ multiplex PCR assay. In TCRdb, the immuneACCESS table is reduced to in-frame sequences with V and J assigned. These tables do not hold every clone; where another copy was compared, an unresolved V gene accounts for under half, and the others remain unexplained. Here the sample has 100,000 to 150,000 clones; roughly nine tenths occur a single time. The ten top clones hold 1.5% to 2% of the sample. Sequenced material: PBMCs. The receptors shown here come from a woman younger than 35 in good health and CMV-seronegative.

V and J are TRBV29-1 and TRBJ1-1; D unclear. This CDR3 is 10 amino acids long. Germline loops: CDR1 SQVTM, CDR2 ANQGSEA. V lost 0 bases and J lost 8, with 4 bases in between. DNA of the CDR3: TGCAGCGTTGAAGACAGGGAAGCTTTCTTT. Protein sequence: CSVEDREAFF. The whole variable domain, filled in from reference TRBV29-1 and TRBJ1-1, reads SAVISQKPSRDICQRGTSLTIQCQVDSQVTMMFWYRQQPGQSLTLIATANQGSEATYESGFVIDKFPISRPNLTFSTLTVSNMSPEDSSIYLCSVEDREAFFGQGTRLTVV.

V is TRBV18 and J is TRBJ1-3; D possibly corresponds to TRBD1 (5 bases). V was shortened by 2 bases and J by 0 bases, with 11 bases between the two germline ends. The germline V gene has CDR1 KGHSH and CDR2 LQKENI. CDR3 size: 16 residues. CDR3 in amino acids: CASSPIGRASGNTIYF. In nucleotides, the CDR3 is TGTGCCAGCTCACCAATCGGCAGGGCCTCTGGAAACACCATATATTTT. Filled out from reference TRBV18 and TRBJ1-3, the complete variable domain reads NAGVMQNPRHLVRRRGQEARLRCSPMKGHSHVYWYRQLPEEGLKFMVYLQKENIIDESGMPKERFSAEFPKEGPSILRIQQVVRGDSAAYFCASSPIGRASGNTIYFGEGSWLTVV.

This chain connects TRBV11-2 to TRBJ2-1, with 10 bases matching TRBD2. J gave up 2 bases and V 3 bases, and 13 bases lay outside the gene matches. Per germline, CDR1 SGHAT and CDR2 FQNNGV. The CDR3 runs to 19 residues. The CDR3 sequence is CASSFPRTSGRSTYNEQFF. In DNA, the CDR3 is TGTGCCAGCAGCTTTCCCAGGACTAGCGGCAGAAGCACCTACAATGAGCAGTTCTTC.

In DNA form, the CDR3 reads TGTGCCAGCAGCTTCCATTACCGGGACATCACCGGGGAGCTGTTTTTT. Translation gives CASSFHYRDITGELFF. The rearrangement joins TRBV7-8 to TRBJ2-2, with a possible D match to TRBD1 (6 bases). V gave up 3 bases and J gave up 4 bases, with 15 bases separating them. This CDR3 is 16 amino acids long. In germline, CDR1 is SGHVS, CDR2 FQNEAQ.

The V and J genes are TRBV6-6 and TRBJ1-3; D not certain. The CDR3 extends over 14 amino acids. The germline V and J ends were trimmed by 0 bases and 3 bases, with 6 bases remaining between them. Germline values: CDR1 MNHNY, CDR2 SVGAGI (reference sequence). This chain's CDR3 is CASSYSNSGNTIYF. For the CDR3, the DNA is TGTGCCAGCAGTTACTCGAATAGTGGAAACACCATATATTTT.

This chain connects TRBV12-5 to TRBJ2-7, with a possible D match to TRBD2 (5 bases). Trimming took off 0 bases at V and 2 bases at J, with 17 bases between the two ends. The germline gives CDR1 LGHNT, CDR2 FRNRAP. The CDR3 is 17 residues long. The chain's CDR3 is CASGLVLRGLAPYEQYF. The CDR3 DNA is TGTGCTAGTGGTTTGGTTCTCCGAGGGTTAGCCCCCTACGAGCAGTACTTC.

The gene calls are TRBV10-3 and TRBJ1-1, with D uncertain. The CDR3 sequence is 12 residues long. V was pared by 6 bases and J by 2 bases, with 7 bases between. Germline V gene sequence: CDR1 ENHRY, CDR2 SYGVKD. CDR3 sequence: CAISNKNTEAFF. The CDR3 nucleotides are TGTGCCATCAGCAACAAAAACACTGAAGCTTTCTTT.

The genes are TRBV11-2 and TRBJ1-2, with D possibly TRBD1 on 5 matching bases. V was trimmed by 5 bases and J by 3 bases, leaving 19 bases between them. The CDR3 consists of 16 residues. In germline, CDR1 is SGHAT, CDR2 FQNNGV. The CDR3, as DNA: TGTGCCAGCAGCCCACTCTTCGGCCGGGGGGACTATGGCTACACCTTC. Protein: CASSPLFGRGDYGYTF. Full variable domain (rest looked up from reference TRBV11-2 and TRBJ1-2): EAGVAQSPRYKIIEKRQSVAFWCNPISGHATLYWYQQILGQGPKLLIQFQNNGVVDDSQLPKDRFSAERLKGVDSTLKIQPAKLEDSAVYLCASSPLFGRGDYGYTFGSGTRLTVV.

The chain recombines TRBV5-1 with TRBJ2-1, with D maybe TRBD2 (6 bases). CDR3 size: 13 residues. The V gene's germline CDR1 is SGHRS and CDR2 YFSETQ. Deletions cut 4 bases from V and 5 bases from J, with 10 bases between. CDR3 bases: TGCGCCAGCAGCAGGTGGGGGGACAATGAGCAGTTCTTC. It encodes CASSRWGDNEQFF.

CDR3 sequence: CASSSTSGKSLIYNEQFF. CDR3 coding DNA: TGCGCCAGCAGCTCGACTAGCGGGAAGTCTCTGATCTACAATGAGCAGTTCTTC. The rearrangement joins TRBV5-1 to TRBJ2-1; 11 nucleotides match TRBD2. Germline assignment: CDR1 SGHRS and CDR2 YFSETQ. Losses at the gene ends were 3 bases for V and 3 bases for J; bases not matched to a gene: 11. The CDR3 has 18 residues. Based on the CDR3 plus reference TRBV5-1 and TRBJ2-1, the full variable domain is KAGVTQTPRYLIKTRGQQVTLSCSPISGHRSVSWYQQTPGQGLQFLFEYFSETQRNKGNFPGRFSGRQFSNSRSEMNVSTLELGDSALYLCASSSTSGKSLIYNEQFFGPGTRLTVL.

DNA for the CDR3: TGTGCCAGCATGAGGGCATCTGAGCAGTACTTC. Translated, it gives CASMRASEQYF. J is TRBJ2-7 and V is TRBV2; D may be TRBD2 (5 bases). The CDR3 spans 11 residues. The germline gives CDR1 SNHLY, CDR2 FYNNEI. The V end was cut by 7 bases, the J end by 7 bases, with 11 bases between.

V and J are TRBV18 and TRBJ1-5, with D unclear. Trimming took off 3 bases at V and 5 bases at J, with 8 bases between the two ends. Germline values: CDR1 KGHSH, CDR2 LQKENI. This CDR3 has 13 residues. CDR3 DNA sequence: TGTGCCAGCTCACCGGCAGCGCATCAGCCCCAGCATTTT. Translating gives CASSPAAHQPQHF.

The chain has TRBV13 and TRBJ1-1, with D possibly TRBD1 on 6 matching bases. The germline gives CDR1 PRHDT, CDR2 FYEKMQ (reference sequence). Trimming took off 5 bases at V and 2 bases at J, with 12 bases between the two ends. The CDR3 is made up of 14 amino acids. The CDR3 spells CASSLSDRNTEAFF. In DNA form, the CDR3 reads TGTGCCAGCAGCCTCTCGGACAGAAACACTGAAGCTTTCTTT.

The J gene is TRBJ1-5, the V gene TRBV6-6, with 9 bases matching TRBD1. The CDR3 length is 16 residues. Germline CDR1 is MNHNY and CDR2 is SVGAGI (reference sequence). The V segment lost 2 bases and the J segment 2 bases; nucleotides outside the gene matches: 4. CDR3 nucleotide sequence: TGTGCCAGCAGTTACGGGGGACAGGGAGGCAATCAGCCCCAGCATTTT. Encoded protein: CASSYGGQGGNQPQHF.

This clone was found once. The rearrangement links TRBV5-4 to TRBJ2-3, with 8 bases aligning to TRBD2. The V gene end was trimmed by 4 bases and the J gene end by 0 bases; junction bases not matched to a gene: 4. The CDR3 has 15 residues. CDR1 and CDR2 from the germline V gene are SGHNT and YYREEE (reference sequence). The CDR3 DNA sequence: TGTGCCAGCAGCCGGACTAGCCAGAGCACAGATACGCAGTATTTT. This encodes CASSRTSQSTDTQYF.

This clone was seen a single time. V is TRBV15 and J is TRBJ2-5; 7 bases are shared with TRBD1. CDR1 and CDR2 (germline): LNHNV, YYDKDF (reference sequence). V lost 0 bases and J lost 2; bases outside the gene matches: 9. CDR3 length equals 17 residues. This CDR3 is CATSRDNRQGHQETQYF. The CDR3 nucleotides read TGTGCCACCAGCAGAGATAACCGACAGGGCCATCAAGAGACCCAGTACTTC.

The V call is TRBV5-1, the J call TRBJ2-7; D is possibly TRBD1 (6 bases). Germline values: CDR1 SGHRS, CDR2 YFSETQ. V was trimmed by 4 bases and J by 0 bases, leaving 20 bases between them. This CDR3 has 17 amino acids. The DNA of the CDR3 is TGCGCCAGCAGCCTTGGCAAGGCAGGGGCCTCCTCCTACGAGCAGTACTTC. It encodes CASSLGKAGASSYEQYF.

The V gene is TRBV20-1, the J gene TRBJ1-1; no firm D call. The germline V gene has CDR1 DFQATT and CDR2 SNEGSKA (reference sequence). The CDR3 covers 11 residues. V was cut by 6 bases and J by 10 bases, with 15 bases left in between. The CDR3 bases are TGCAGTGCCACCCGCCCAGTTGCAGCTTTCTTT. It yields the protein CSATRPVAAFF.